This entry features one T cell receptor (beta chain) sequence. Antigen: not known. TCRdb passed the multiplex PCR reads through MiXCR, listing each CDR3 protein once. This sample has about 140,000 distinct CDR3 sequences; around a third occur once, and the top ten carry about 2.5%. CDR1 is SEHNR and CDR2 is FQNEAQ in the germline V gene (reference sequence). The V and J ends lost 7 bases and 0 bases respectively, with 4 bases between them. The CDR3 is 11 amino acids. Breast cancer patients provided tissue from their axillary draining lymph nodes. The data originate from a study of breast tumors, draining lymph nodes, adjacent tissues. Study-level results: Tumor TCR diversity was below lymph nodes but above nontumor tissue. The data were judged consistent with most tumor T cells coming from lymph node and expanding in tumor. Tumor and nontumor repertoires were significantly more similar in luminal-like than in basal-like breast cancer. Data only fit, rather than demonstrated, lymph node origin of most tumor T cells.

This TCR derives from a female donor with breast cancer. Some clones in this sample may be carry-over from other donors' samples. What was sequenced was axillary lymph node tissue. The chain joins TRBV7-9 to TRBJ2-7; D call uncertain. DNA for the CDR3: TGTGCCAGCACAGGCTCCTACGAGCAGTACTTC. Its translation: CASTGSYEQYF.